A selection of T cell receptor beta chains follows, all from one sample in a study of CD8 T cells in Susac syndrome. MiXCR, applied by TCRdb to the immunoSEQ multiplex PCR reads, yields one record per CDR3 protein. Among over 150,000 distinct CDR3 sequences, 90% to 95% were seen once, and the ten largest hold roughly 0.088%. The sample consisted of CD4+ T cells from PBMCs. Receptors were obtained from a human donor with multiple sclerosis. The CDR3 runs from the conserved cysteine through the conserved F or W. The D gene is left open where the match is weak. Not all rows give a size; the values are once, few, many and, for expanded clones, a class.

J gene | D gene | CDR3 length | V gene | clone size | CDR3 DNA | CDR3 protein
TRBJ1-1 | NA | 16 | TRBV24-1 | NA | TGTGCCACCAGTGATCAAGTAAGGGGCAGAGACACTGAAGCTTTCTTT | CATSDQVRGRDTEAFF
TRBJ1-4 | NA | 14 | TRBV30 | NA | TGTGCCTGGGACTCCCAGGGGTTCCGGGAAAAACTGTTTTTT | CAWDSQGFREKLFF
TRBJ2-3 | NA | 15 | TRBV20-1 | NA | TGCAGTGCTCCCCAAAGGTCCGGGAGTGGTGATACGCAGTATTTT | CSAPQRSGSGDTQYF
TRBJ2-3 | NA | 14 | TRBV12-5 | NA | TGTGCTAGTGGCCAGGCCAGCGGCACAGATACGCAGTATTTT | CASGQASGTDTQYF
TRBJ1-1 | NA | 14 | TRBV27 | NA | TGTGCCAGCAGCCCGAATACAGCGAGCACTGAAGCTTTCTTT | CASSPNTASTEAFF
TRBJ1-2 | TRBD1 | 12 | TRBV12-3/TRBV12-4 | NA | TGTGCCAGCAGGAGGACAGGGGACGGCTACACCTTC | CASRRTGDGYTF
TRBJ2-3 | TRBD2 | 13 | TRBV4-1 | NA | TGCGCCAGCGGGCAGCGGGAAGGAGATACGCAGTATTTT | CASGQREGDTQYF
TRBJ1-1 | NA | 10 | TRBV20-1 | NA | TGCAGTGCTATGGGCGTAGGCGCTTTCTTT | CSAMGVGAFF
TRBJ2-1 | NA | 20 | TRBV3-1 | NA | TGTGCCAGCAGCCAAGTTCGGTCCCGAGAACGGGGAGGTTTCTACAATGAGCAGTTCTTC | CASSQVRSRERGGFYNEQFF
TRBJ1-2 | NA | 13 | TRBV18 | NA | TGTGCCAGCTCACAAGACGGCTCCTATGGCTACACCTTC | CASSQDGSYGYTF
TRBJ1-1 | NA | 14 | TRBV25-1 | NA | TGTGCCAGCAGAGTTTCTTCCATGAACACTGAAGCTTTCTTT | CASRVSSMNTEAFF
TRBJ2-1 | NA | 13 | TRBV3-1 | NA | TGTGCCAGCAGACTAGCTTCCTACAATGAGCAGTTCTTC | CASRLASYNEQFF
TRBJ2-1 | TRBD2 | 15 | TRBV7-6 | once | TGTGCCAGCAGCTCAGCGGGAGGGCTACGGTATGAGCAGTTCTTC | CASSSAGGLRYEQFF
TRBJ2-1 | NA | 14 | TRBV27 | NA | TGTGCCAGCAGTAAGGGAAGCTCCTACAATGAGCAGTTCTTC | CASSKGSSYNEQFF
TRBJ2-1 | TRBD2 | 16 | TRBV5-6 | NA | TGTGCCAGCATCCGCTCAGCGGGAGTCTCCTACAATGAGCAGTTCTTC | CASIRSAGVSYNEQFF
TRBJ2-7 | NA | 14 | TRBV3-1 | NA | TGTGCCAGCAGCGTCCGGGACCGAACCTACGAGCAGTACTTC | CASSVRDRTYEQYF
TRBJ1-2 | NA | 11 | TRBV24-1 | NA | TGTGCCACCAGTGAGGGGACACGCTACACCTTC | CATSEGTRYTF
TRBJ1-6 | NA | 15 | TRBV13 | NA | TGTGCCAGCAGCTTAGGCTGGCAACCAAATTCACCCCTCCACTTT | CASSLGWQPNSPLHF
TRBJ2-7 | TRBD1 | 15 | TRBV7-8 | NA | TGTGCCAGCAACCCACTCAGACAGGGGGTATACGAGCAGTACTTC | CASNPLRQGVYEQYF
TRBJ2-1 | NA | 14 | TRBV25-1 | NA | TGTGCCAGCAGTGCGACGGGAGCGAGGAATGAGCAGTTCTTC | CASSATGARNEQFF
TRBJ2-1 | NA | 11 | TRBV29-1 | NA | TGCAGCGTTGGAACCCACAATGAGCAGTTCTTC | CSVGTHNEQFF
TRBJ2-2 | NA | 14 | TRBV29-1 | NA | TGCAGCGTATGCAGGGACTTCAACACCGGGGAGCTGTTTTTT | CSVCRDFNTGELFF
TRBJ2-1 | TRBD2 | 16 | TRBV29-1 | NA | TGCAGCGTTGAAGATCGACTAGCGGGAGGGCCGGATGAGCAGTTCTTC | CSVEDRLAGGPDEQFF
TRBJ2-1 | TRBD2 | 15 | TRBV7-3 | NA | TGTGCCAGCAGCCGGAGCGGGGGTTCAAGCAATGAGCAGTTCTTC | CASSRSGGSSNEQFF
TRBJ2-2 | NA | 17 | TRBV24-1 | NA | TGTGCCACCAGTGATTTGACAGGGCGAGGGAGCACCGGGGAGCTGTTTTTT | CATSDLTGRGSTGELFF
TRBJ2-7 | TRBD1 | 15 | TRBV24-1 | NA | TGTGCCACCAGTGATGCATCAGGGGGCATGGACGAGCAGTACTTC | CATSDASGGMDEQYF
TRBJ2-1 | NA | 15 | TRBV7-9 | once | TGTGCCAGCAGCTTTAATCACAGGGTGGTCCATGAGCAGTTCTTC | CASSFNHRVVHEQFF
TRBJ1-1 | TRBD1 | 16 | TRBV23-1 | NA | TGCGCCAGCAGCCCCGGACAGGGGCCCCCGAACACTGAAGCTTTCTTT | CASSPGQGPPNTEAFF
TRBJ1-1 | TRBD1 | 14 | TRBV3-1 | NA | TGTGCCAGCAGCCAAGCCGGGACAGGCATTGAAGCTTTCTTT | CASSQAGTGIEAFF